This entry describes one T cell receptor (beta chain). Its specificity is not known. Vbeta (60) and Jbeta (13) primers were used in the PCR. Assay used: immunoSEQ multiplex PCR; TCRdb lists only in-frame clones, some missing. Of fewer than 200,000 clones in the sample, around nine tenths are singletons; the top ten hold over 0.8%. The sample is drawn from a study of cytomegalovirus exposure and HLA in healthy donors. Study-wide results and limits: Presence/absence analyses treated sequencing depth as roughly uniform across donors. Later genetic work tied a missense DCLRE1C variant to beta-chain V and J trimming. CMV antigen specificity of a few CMV-associated chains was confirmed in vitro. 16,951 TCR beta sequences were associated with HLA alleles at 0.05 false discovery rate in a later analysis.

Germline V gene data show CDR1 as LNHDA and CDR2 as SQIVND (reference sequence). There are 19 residues in the CDR3. V dropped 4 bases and J dropped 0; count of bases not matched to a gene: 9. The clonotype originates from a woman in her 30s in good health and CMV-seronegative. The chain carries TRBV19 and TRBJ2-3; 14 bases are shared with TRBD2. Sample: PBMCs. CDR3 DNA sequence: TGTGCCAGTAGTACCGGACTAGCGGGGGGCTGGGTTAGCACAGATACGCAGTATTTT. It codes for CASSTGLAGGWVSTDTQYF.